This T cell receptor (beta chain) is drawn from a study of radiotherapy plus CTLA-4 blockade in lung cancer. The CDR3 spans 15 residues. Trimming at V came to 8 bases and at J to 7 bases, leaving 13 bases not matched to a gene. Germline CDR1 LNHDA, CDR2 SQIVND (reference sequence). Those with chemo-refractory metastatic non-small-cell lung cancer were treated with focal radiation combined with CTLA-4 blockade using ipilimumab. On this clone itself: Its specificity is unknown.

The protocol was immunoSEQ multiplex PCR, while the TCRdb copy is restricted to in-frame clones and leaves out a portion. The repertoire includes approximately 45,000 clones, roughly 60% of them detected once, and under 20% sits in the top ten. Whole-study results and caveats: Clones of tumor-derived TCRs expanded in blood after radiotherapy plus ipilimumab.

This clonotype was sampled from a human donor with non-small cell lung cancer who had a partial response to radiotherapy plus ipilimumab. The V gene is TRBV19, the J gene TRBJ1-4; 7 bases line up with TRBD1. This specimen was peripheral blood, taken from a patient treated with radiotherapy plus ipilimumab. CDR3 in amino acids: CASRDRGEISEKLFF. CDR3 bases: TGTGCCAGTCGGGACAGAGGAGAGATAAGTGAAAAACTGTTTTTT.